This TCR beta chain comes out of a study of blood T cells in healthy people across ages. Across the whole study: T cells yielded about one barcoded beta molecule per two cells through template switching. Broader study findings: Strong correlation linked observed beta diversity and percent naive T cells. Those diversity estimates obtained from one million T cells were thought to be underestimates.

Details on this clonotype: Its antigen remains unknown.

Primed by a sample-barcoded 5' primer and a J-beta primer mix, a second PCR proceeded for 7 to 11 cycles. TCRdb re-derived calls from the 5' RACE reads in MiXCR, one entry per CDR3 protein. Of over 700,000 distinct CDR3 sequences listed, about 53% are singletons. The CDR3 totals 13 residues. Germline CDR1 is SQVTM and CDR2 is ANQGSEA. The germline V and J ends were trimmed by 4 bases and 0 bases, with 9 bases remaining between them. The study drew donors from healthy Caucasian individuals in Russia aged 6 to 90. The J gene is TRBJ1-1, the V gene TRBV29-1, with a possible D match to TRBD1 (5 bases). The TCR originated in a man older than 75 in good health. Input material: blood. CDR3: CSVVQGMNTEAFF. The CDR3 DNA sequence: TGCAGCGTTGTCCAGGGAATGAACACTGAAGCTTTCTTT.